Each of the 3 T cell receptor beta chains below was sequenced from the same sample in a study of shared clonotypes between healthy human individuals. The protocol was immunoSEQ multiplex PCR, while the TCRdb copy is restricted to in-frame clones and leaves out a portion. Counted here are some 660,000 clones, 73% occurring once; the ten biggest clones make up 1.5% to 2%. The sequencing input was memory CD4+ T cells sorted from blood. The subset: CD45RA-negative fraction. Source of these receptors: a woman aged 25-40 years in good health.

The chain employs TRBV6-6 and TRBJ2-7; D perhaps matches TRBD2 (6 bases). In germline, CDR1 is MNHNY, CDR2 SVGAGI (reference sequence). This CDR3 comprises 12 residues. Deletions cut 6 bases from V and 3 bases from J, with 9 bases between. Written as DNA, the CDR3 is TGTGCCAGCAGGGAGGGTAACTACGAGCAGTACTTC. As protein: CASREGNYEQYF.

This clone was observed many times. This sequence joins TRBV7-2 and TRBJ2-1; the match to TRBD2 covers 13 bases. The CDR3 runs 17 residues. Losses at the gene ends were 0 bases for V and 5 bases for J; bases not matched to a gene: 4. Germline CDR1 is SGHTA and CDR2 is FQGNSA. The CDR3 region is CASSLAKLAGGNNEQFF. CDR3 in DNA: TGTGCCAGCAGCTTAGCGAAACTAGCGGGAGGGAACAATGAGCAGTTCTTC.

Comment on this clone: At one boundary the junction diverges from the germline segment, which might be a read error. The genes are TRBV28 and TRBJ1-2; D ambiguous. CDR1 is MDHEN, CDR2 SYDVKM, per germline. This CDR3 comprises 14 residues. Here the CDR3 DNA reads TGTGCCAGCAGGGAATATGGCGAGGGCCTATCCCCTCTCTTC. This translates into CASREYGEGLSPLF.